This TCR beta chain was recovered during a study of T cells after yellow fever vaccination. About the research overall: Preparation of fractions with low cell numbers was performed using SMART-Seq v4 Ultra Low Input.

Overall study results and limits: The study noted that FACS-sorted repertoires could contain abundant clonotypes contaminating from the bulk population. Reappearing after the booster were most of the clones from primary vaccination (less than 98% CD4, approximately 89% CD8).

In making TCR cDNA, 5'RACE template switching added a universal primer site and UMIs to it. TCRdb ran MiXCR on the 5' RACE reads and lists one entry per CDR3 protein. Of 300,000 or so distinct CDR3 sequences detected, roughly 8.6% appear once; the ten largest clones hold roughly 15%. The table lists this clonotype with a few counts. Antigen specificity is unknown. This receptor was identified in a man aged 18 to 29 who received the YFV17D yellow fever vaccine. This specimen consisted of PBMCs, obtained roughly 47 days after the first yellow fever vaccination.

The DNA of the CDR3 is TGCAGTGCTAGAGGAGGATTAGCGGGGGAGGTCTACGAGCAGTACTTC. It specifies CSARGGLAGEVYEQYF. The rearrangement joins TRBV20-1 to TRBJ2-7, with 9 positions matching TRBD2. CDR3 length: 16 amino acids. The V segment lost 1 base and the J segment 3 bases; nucleotides outside the gene matches: 10. Germline values: CDR1 DFQATT, CDR2 SNEGSKA (reference sequence).